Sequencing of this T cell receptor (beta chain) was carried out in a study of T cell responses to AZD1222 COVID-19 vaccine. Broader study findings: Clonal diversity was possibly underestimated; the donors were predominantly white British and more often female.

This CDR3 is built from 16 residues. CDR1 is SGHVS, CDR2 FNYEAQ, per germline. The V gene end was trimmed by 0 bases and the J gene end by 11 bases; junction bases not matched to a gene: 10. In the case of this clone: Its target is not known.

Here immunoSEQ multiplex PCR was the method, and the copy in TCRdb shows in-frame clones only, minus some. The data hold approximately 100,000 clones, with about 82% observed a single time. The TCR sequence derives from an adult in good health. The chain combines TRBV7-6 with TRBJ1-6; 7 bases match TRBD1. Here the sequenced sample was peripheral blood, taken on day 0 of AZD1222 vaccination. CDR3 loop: CASSLASTGIVTPLHF. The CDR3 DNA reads TGTGCCAGCAGCTTAGCGTCGACAGGGATCGTTACACCCCTCCACTTT.